This T cell receptor (beta chain) was documented in a study of technical replicates of blood from a few donors. The repertoire was sequenced with immunoSEQ multiplex PCR; TCRdb's copy has only in-frame clones and lacks some. In the table there are 99,000 or so clones, roughly 96% of which are singletons. CDR1 is SGHRS, CDR2 YFSETQ, per germline. V lost 0 bases, J lost 2 bases, and 14 bases lay in between. The CDR3 loop spans 17 amino acids. The sample consisted of T cells isolated from PBMCs. This TCR derives from a human donor in good health. The chain links TRBV5-1 to TRBJ1-4; D is perhaps TRBD1 (6 bases). The CDR3 region is CASSLGAGASTNEKLFF. The CDR3 nucleotides read TGCGCCAGCAGCTTGGGGGCGGGGGCGTCCACTAATGAAAAACTGTTTTTT. The full variable domain, its missing parts supplied by reference TRBV5-1 and TRBJ1-4, is KAGVTQTPRYLIKTRGQQVTLSCSPISGHRSVSWYQQTPGQGLQFLFEYFSETQRNKGNFPGRFSGRQFSNSRSEMNVSTLELGDSALYLCASSLGAGASTNEKLFFGSGTQLSVL.